This T cell receptor beta chain was found in a study of graft-versus-host responses after intestinal transplantation. The overall study: After anti-thymocyte globulin induction, recipients took tacrolimus and steroids for three to four years.

Method: immunoSEQ multiplex PCR; TCRdb's copy keeps in-frame clones and lacks some. Here the sample spans around 76,000 clones, approximately 93% being singletons. Findings of the study overall: Recipient marrow harbored GvH clones, some of which surfaced first in ileum or blood. Association was observed between peak circulating GvH clone levels and early post-transplant HvG declines. Allografts of one patient group, those with graft-donor T cell macrochimerism, had high graft-versus-host to host-versus-graft clonal ratios.

V was shortened by 3 bases and J by 3 bases, with 7 bases between the two germline ends. Germline V CDR1 and CDR2: SGDLS, YYNGEE. CDR3 length equals 14 residues. With regard to this clone: The antigen is undetermined.

This clonotype originated in a human donor who received an intestinal transplant. The V and J genes are TRBV9 and TRBJ1-6; D possibly corresponds to TRBD1 (6 bases). The sequenced sample was unstimulated CD8+ T cells sorted from spleen or lymph node cells, obtained before intestinal transplant. The CDR3 DNA sequence: TGTGCCAGCAGCGAGGGGGACTATAATTCACCCCTCCACTTT. Its translation is CASSEGDYNSPLHF.